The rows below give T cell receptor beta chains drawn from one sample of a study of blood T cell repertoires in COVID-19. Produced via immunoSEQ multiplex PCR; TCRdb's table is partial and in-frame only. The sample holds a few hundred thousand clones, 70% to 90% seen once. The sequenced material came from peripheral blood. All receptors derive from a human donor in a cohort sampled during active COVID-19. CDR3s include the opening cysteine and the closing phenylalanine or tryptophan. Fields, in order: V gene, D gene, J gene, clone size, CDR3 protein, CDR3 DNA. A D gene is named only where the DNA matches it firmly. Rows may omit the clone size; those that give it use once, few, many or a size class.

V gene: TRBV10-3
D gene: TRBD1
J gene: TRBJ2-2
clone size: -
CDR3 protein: CAISEDRGPGGELFF
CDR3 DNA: TGTGCCATCAGTGAAGACAGGGGACCTGGCGGGGAGCTGTTTTTT

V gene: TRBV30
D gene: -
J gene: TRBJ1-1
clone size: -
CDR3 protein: CVGGAYTEAFF
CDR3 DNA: TGTGTCGGGGGGGCGTATACTGAAGCTTTCTTT

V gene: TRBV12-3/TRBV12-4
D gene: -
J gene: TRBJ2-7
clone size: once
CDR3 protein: CASSLESGSQQYF
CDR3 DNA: TGTGCCAGCAGTTTAGAGTCGGGGTCCCAACAGTACTTC

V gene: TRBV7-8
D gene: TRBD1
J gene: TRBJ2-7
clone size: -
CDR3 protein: CASSAPGTGADEQYF
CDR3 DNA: TGTGCCAGCAGCGCCCCCGGGACAGGGGCGGACGAGCAGTACTTC

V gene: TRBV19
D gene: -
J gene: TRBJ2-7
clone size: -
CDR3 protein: CASSPRRASYEQYF
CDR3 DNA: TGTGCCAGTAGTCCTCGCAGGGCCTCCTACGAGCAGTACTTC

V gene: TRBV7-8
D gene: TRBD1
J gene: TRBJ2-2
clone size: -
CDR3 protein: CASSRTGGPEELFF
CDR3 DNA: TGTGCCAGCAGCCGGACAGGGGGGCCGGAGGAGCTGTTTTTT

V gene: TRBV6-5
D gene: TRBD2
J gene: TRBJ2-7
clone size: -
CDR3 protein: CASKASGLYEQYF
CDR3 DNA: TGTGCCAGCAAAGCTAGCGGCCTCTACGAGCAGTACTTC

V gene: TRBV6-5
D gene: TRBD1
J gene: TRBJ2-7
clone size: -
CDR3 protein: CASSTTGEYEQYF
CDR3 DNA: TGTGCCAGCAGCACAACAGGGGAATACGAGCAGTACTTC

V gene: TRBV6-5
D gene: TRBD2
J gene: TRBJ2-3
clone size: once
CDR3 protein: CASKAGPSTDTQYF
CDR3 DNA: TGTGCCAGCAAAGCGGGGCCGAGCACAGATACGCAGTATTTT

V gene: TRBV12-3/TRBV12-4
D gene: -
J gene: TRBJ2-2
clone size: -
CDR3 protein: CASSLRGGGELFF
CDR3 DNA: TGTGCCAGCAGTTTACGCGGTGGCGGGGAGCTGTTTTTT

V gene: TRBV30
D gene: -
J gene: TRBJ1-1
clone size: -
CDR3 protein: CAWSLSGASWGGEAFF
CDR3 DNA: TGTGCCTGGAGTCTCTCCGGAGCATCCTGGGGGGGTGAAGCTTTCTTT

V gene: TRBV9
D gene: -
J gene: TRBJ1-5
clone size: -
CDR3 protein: CASSVEPGGPQHF
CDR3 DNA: TGTGCCAGCAGCGTAGAACCCGGCGGGCCCCAGCATTTT

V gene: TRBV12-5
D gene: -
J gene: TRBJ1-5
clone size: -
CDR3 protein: CASGLGQTSNQPQHF
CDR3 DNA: TGTGCTAGTGGTTTGGGACAAACTAGCAATCAGCCCCAGCATTTT

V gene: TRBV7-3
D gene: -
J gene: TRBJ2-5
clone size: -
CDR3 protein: CASSLPRTNRRETQYF
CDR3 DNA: TGTGCCAGCAGCTTACCTCGGACGAATCGGAGGGAGACCCAGTACTTC

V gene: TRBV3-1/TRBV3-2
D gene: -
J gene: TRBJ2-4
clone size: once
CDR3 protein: CASSQDRLLAKNIQYF
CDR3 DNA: TGTGCCAGCAGCCAAGATCGGTTACTAGCCAAAAACATTCAGTACTTC

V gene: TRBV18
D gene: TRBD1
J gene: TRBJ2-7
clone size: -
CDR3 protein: CASSKDRGGEQYF
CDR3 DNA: TGTGCCAGCTCAAAGGACAGGGGAGGCGAGCAGTACTTC

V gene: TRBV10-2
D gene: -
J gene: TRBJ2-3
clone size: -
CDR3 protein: CASSDSGTSQYF
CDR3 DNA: TGCGCCAGCAGTGACTCCGGGACTTCGCAGTATTTT

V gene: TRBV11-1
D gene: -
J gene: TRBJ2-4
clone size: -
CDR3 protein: CASSQGFANIQYF
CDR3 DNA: TGTGCCAGCAGTCAGGGGTTCGCAAACATTCAGTACTTC

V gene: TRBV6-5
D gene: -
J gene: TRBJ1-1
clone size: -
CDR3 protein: CASARVDAFF
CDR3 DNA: TGTGCCAGCGCCAGGGTCGATGCTTTCTTT

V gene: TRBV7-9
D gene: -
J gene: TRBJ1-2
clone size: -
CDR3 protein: CASSLQEEDYGYTF
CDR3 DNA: TGTGCCAGCAGCTTACAGGAGGAGGACTATGGCTACACCTTC

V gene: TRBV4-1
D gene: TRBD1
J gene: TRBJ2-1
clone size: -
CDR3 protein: CASSVVPGTGYNEQFF
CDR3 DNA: TGCGCCAGCAGCGTAGTTCCCGGGACAGGCTACAATGAGCAGTTCTTC

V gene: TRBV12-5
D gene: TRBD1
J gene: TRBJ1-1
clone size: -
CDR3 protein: CASGLPPRGGVTEAFF
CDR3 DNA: TGTGCTAGTGGTTTGCCCCCCCGAGGGGGCGTGACTGAAGCTTTCTTT

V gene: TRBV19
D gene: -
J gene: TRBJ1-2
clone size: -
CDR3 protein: CASSSRFDRSLFYGYTF
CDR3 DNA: TGTGCCAGTAGTTCACGCTTTGACAGGAGCCTATTCTATGGCTACACCTTC